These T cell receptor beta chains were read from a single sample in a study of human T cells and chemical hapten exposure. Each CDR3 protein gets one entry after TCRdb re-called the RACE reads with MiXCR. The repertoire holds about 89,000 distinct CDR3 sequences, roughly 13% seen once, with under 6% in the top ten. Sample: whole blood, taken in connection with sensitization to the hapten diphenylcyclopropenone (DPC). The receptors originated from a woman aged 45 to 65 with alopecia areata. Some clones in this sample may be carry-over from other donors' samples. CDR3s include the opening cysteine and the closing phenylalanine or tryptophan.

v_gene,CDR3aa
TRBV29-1,CSVDGGAEAFF
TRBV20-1,CSATPLAGGPWQETQYF
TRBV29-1,CSVHKGSGELFF
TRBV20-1,CSAAPWGRGYTF
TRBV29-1,CSVRRDGYTF
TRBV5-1,CASSHEGDQPQHF
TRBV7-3,CASSLTDREPLHF
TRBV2,CASSVRLGFSTDTQYF
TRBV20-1,CSAPRQGNTEAFF
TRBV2,CASSEGIGPNQPQHF
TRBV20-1,CSARRTSGLPYEQYF
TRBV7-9,CASSLADRGYNSPLHF
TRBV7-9,CASSLFGLDRGGNTEAFF
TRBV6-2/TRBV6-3,CASSYTVDEQYF
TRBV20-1,CSARDGGPGTYNSPLHF
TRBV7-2,CASSLAGVWNEQFF
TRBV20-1,CSARIGWRNTEAFF
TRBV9,CASSVPNPRTAAFF
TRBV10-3,CAIAGGLGTSSYEQYF
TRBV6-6,CASSPTGGTSGNTIYF
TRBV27,CASSFGHSLGGTEAFF
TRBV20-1,CSARVGRLVRVGTDTQYF
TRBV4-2,CASSHEYEQYF
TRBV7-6,CASSLVARMYTEAFF
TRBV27,CASSSRGTGELFF
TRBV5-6,CASSLAVSSYNEQFF